These 19 T cell receptor beta chains were sequenced from one sample in a study of Ad26.COV2.S vaccination and SARS-CoV-2 variants. The data were produced by immunoSEQ multiplex PCR, yet TCRdb's version contains in-frame clones alone and is incomplete. This table has about 280,000 clones, about 89% appearing once. Stated treatment: 15 to 20 received Ad26.COV2.S at low or high dose, single or two shots; a few received placebo; per-sample allocation not given. On day 63 after the first injection, vaccine and placebo recipients gave samples. The sequenced sample was peripheral blood, obtained in a trial of Ad26.COV2.S vaccine versus placebo. The receptors were sampled from a person aged 18 to 59 who received the Ad26.COV2.S COVID-19 vaccine or a placebo.

The chain has TRBV19 and TRBJ1-5; a possible D gene is TRBD1 (5 bases). The V gene's germline CDR1 is LNHDA and CDR2 SQIVND (reference sequence). V was shortened by 0 bases and J by 1 base, with 7 bases between the two germline ends. The CDR3 length is 15 residues. In DNA, the CDR3 is TGTGCCAGTAGTATAGAGGAGGGGAGCAATCAGCCCCAGCATTTT. Residues: CASSIEEGSNQPQHF.

The rearrangement uses TRBV28 and TRBJ2-1, with TRBD1 matching 8 bases. There are 16 residues in the CDR3. Losses at the gene ends were 4 bases for V and 3 bases for J; bases not matched to a gene: 8. CDR1 and CDR2 from the germline V gene are MDHEN and SYDVKM. The CDR3 DNA reads as TGTGCCAGCAGTTCTCAGACAGGGGCCCACTACAATGAGCAGTTCTTC. Translating gives CASSSQTGAHYNEQFF.

This clone came up a few times. V is TRBV6-2 or TRBV6-3 and J is TRBJ2-7; D unclear. Germline CDR1 MNHEY, CDR2 SVGEGT. The V end was cut by 3 bases, the J end by 5 bases, with 8 bases between. The CDR3 consists of 12 residues. CDR3 protein: CASSYSANEQYF. Written as DNA, the CDR3 is TGTGCCAGCAGTTATTCGGCGAACGAGCAGTACTTC.

This chain joins TRBV6-1 and TRBJ1-5, with unresolved D. Deletions cut 2 bases from V and 2 bases from J, with 7 bases between. Germline V CDR1 and CDR2: MNHNS, SASEGT. The CDR3 length is 14 residues. The CDR3 bases are TGTGCCAGCAGTGAACCGGGAGGCAATCAGCCCCAGCATTTT. As protein: CASSEPGGNQPQHF.

V and J are TRBV3-1 (or the pseudogene TRBV3-2) and TRBJ1-1; D may be TRBD1 (5 bases). Trimming removed 5 bases at V and 6 bases at J, with 16 bases between. Germline CDR1 is LGHDT and CDR2 is YNNKEL (reference sequence). The CDR3 contains 14 residues. The CDR3 DNA reads as TGTGCCAGCAGCTTAAGGATCGGGGGATCTGAAGCTTTCTTT. Translating it yields CASSLRIGGSEAFF.

The rearrangement links TRBV7-9 to TRBJ2-1; tentatively, D is TRBD1 or TRBD2 (5 bases each). Trimming took off 4 bases at V and 4 bases at J, with 14 bases between the two ends. Germline V gives CDR1 SEHNR, CDR2 FQNEAQ (reference sequence). The CDR3 has 15 amino acids. DNA for the CDR3: TGTGCCAGCAGCTCACGGGACGGACGATACAATGAGCAGTTCTTC. Its translation: CASSSRDGRYNEQFF.

The genes are TRBV5-1 and TRBJ2-5; D call uncertain. Germline lookup yields CDR1 SGHRS and CDR2 YFSETQ. Trimming cost V 2 bases and J 4 bases, with 12 bases left between them. There are 14 residues in the CDR3. CDR3 in DNA: TGCGCCAGCAGCTTCCCAAGTCCCCTAGAGACCCAGTACTTC. Amino acids: CASSFPSPLETQYF.

This chain links TRBV27 with TRBJ2-2; 9 nucleotides match TRBD1. The CDR3 totals 17 residues. The trim removed 3 bases at V and 1 base at J, leaving 6 bases unmatched. Germline CDR1 and CDR2: MNHEY and SMNVEV (reference sequence). The CDR3 DNA follows: TGTGCCAGCAGTTTTTCCGGGGACAGGGTGAACACCGGGGAGCTGTTTTTT. Its translation: CASSFSGDRVNTGELFF.

The table lists this clone with a count of one. The genes are TRBV5-4 and TRBJ2-3; TRBD2 matches at 7 bases. The CDR3 spans 16 residues. The germline V gene encodes CDR1 SGHNT and CDR2 YYREEE (reference sequence). V lost 4 bases, J lost 0 bases, and 8 bases stayed unmatched. The chain's CDR3 is CASSQTGGSSTDTQYF. In nucleotides, the CDR3 is TGTGCCAGCAGCCAGACGGGGGGATCTAGCACAGATACGCAGTATTTT.

The chain joins TRBV28 to TRBJ2-1, with a weak D call TRBD2 (7 bases). The CDR3 is 14 amino acids. V lost 5 bases, J lost 8 bases, and 16 bases lay in between. Germline V gene sequence: CDR1 MDHEN, CDR2 SYDVKM. The CDR3 loop is CASSPGGPVDEQFF. CDR3 bases: TGTGCCAGCAGTCCCGGGGGGCCTGTCGATGAGCAGTTCTTC. Full variable domain (missing parts from reference TRBV28 and TRBJ2-1): DVKVTQSSRYLVKRTGEKVFLECVQDMDHENMFWYRQDPGLGLRLIYFSYDVKMKEKGDIPEGYSVSREKKERFSLILESASTNQTSMYLCASSPGGPVDEQFFGPGTRLTVL.

The chain has TRBV9 and TRBJ2-7; no firm D call. V lost 0 bases to trimming and J lost 2 bases, with 9 bases between them. This CDR3 is built from 14 residues. Per the germline V gene, CDR1 is SGDLS and CDR2 is YYNGEE. CDR3 in amino acids: CASSVGEKAYEQYF. CDR3 coding DNA: TGTGCCAGCAGCGTAGGCGAGAAGGCCTACGAGCAGTACTTC.

This rearrangement joins TRBV20-1 to TRBJ2-7; a weak D match, TRBD2 (6 bases). The germline V gene encodes CDR1 DFQATT and CDR2 SNEGSKA (reference sequence). Trimming left V 3 bases short and J 4 bases short, with 25 bases between. This CDR3 has 17 residues. This CDR3 is CSASDTRAGRTGYEQYF. For the CDR3, the DNA is TGCAGTGCTAGTGACACCCGGGCCGGGAGAACCGGGTACGAGCAGTACTTC.

V and J are TRBV5-1 and TRBJ1-1; D is ambiguous. The V end lost 0 bases, the J end lost 4 bases, and 7 bases lay between the germline ends. The germline CDR1 and CDR2 sequences are SGHRS and YFSETQ. This CDR3 comprises 13 residues. CDR3 bases: TGCGCCAGCAGCTTGGCGGCTTCCACTGAAGCTTTCTTT. This translates into CASSLAASTEAFF.

As for this clone: Other DNA sequences in the sample encode the same CDR3. The chain links TRBV19 to TRBJ1-1; D gene ambiguous. V was cut by 1 base and J by 5 bases, with 8 bases left in between. The CDR3 runs to 13 residues. CDR1 is LNHDA and CDR2 is SQIVND in the germline V gene (reference sequence). The CDR3 DNA sequence: TGTGCCAGTAGTATAGGGGGTGGAACTGAAGCTTTCTTT. It specifies CASSIGGGTEAFF.

The V and J genes are TRBV5-6 and TRBJ1-6, with D maybe TRBD1 (6 bases). CDR3 size: 15 residues. V lost 3 bases and J 3 bases, leaving 10 bases between the germline ends. CDR1 is SGHDT, CDR2 YYEEEE, per germline. The CDR3 DNA reads TGTGCCAGCAGCTCCGGACAGCTCTATAATTCACCCCTCCACTTT. It encodes CASSSGQLYNSPLHF. Supplemented by reference TRBV5-6 and TRBJ1-6, the full variable domain reads DAGVTQSPTHLIKTRGQQVTLRCSPKSGHDTVSWYQQALGQGPQFIFQYYEEEERQRGNFPDRFSGHQFPNYSSELNVNALLLGDSALYLCASSSGQLYNSPLHFGNGTRLTVT.

V and J are TRBV6-2 or TRBV6-3 and TRBJ2-1, with 10 bases identical to TRBD2. V was clipped by 0 bases and J by 3 bases; unmatched bases: 5. The CDR3 sequence is 17 residues long. Germline V gene sequence: CDR1 MNHEY, CDR2 SVGEGT. The CDR3 spells CASSYSRTSGVYNEQFF. For the CDR3, the DNA is TGTGCCAGCAGTTACTCCAGGACTAGCGGCGTCTACAATGAGCAGTTCTTC.

The chain is built from TRBV7-2 and TRBJ2-5, with 7 bases identical to TRBD2. This CDR3 contains 14 residues. Germline lookup yields CDR1 SGHTA and CDR2 FQGNSA. V gave up 5 bases and J gave up 4 bases; unmatched junction bases: 7. CDR3 DNA sequence: TGTGCCAGCAGCCCCGGACTAGTCGCAGAGACCCAGTACTTC. It is translated as CASSPGLVAETQYF.

This rearrangement joins TRBV2 to TRBJ1-1, with D hard to call. This CDR3 has 11 amino acids. V was cut by 9 bases and J by 11 bases, with 16 bases left in between. From germline, CDR1 is SNHLY and CDR2 FYNNEI. CDR3 bases: TGTGCCAGTCAATACCACAAAGAGGCTTTCTTT. This gives the protein CASQYHKEAFF.

The V and J genes are TRBV29-1 and TRBJ1-2; D is unclear. The CDR3 length is 13 residues. CDR1 and CDR2 (germline): SQVTM, ANQGSEA. The V and J ends lost 2 bases and 4 bases respectively, with 11 bases between them. CDR3 nucleotide sequence: TGCAGCGTTGAAAGCGCCGGTATCTATGGCTACACCTTC. Protein: CSVESAGIYGYTF. The full variable domain, completed using reference TRBV29-1 and TRBJ1-2, is SAVISQKPSRDICQRGTSLTIQCQVDSQVTMMFWYRQQPGQSLTLIATANQGSEATYESGFVIDKFPISRPNLTFSTLTVSNMSPEDSSIYLCSVESAGIYGYTFGSGTRLTVV.